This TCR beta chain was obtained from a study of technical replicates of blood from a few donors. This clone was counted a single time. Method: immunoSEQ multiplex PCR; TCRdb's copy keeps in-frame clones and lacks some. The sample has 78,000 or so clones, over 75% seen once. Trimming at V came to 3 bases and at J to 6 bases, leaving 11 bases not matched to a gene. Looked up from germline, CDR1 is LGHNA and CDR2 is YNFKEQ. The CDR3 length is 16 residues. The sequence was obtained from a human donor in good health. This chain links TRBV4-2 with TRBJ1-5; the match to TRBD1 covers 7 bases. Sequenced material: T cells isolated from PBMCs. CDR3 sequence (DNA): TGTGCCAGCAGCCAGCAACTAACAGGGGTTTCTCAGCCCCAGCATTTT. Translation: CASSQQLTGVSQPQHF.